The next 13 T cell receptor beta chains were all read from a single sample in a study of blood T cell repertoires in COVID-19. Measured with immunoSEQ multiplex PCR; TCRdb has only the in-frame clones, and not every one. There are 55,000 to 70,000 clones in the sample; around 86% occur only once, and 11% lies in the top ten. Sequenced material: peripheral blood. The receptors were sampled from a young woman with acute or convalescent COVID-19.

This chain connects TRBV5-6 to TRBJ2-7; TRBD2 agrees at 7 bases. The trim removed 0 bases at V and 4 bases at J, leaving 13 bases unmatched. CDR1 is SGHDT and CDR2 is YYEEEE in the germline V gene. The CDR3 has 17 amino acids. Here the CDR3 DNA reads TGTGCCAGCAGCTTGGTAGGCGGGAGCAGCTTAGGTTACGAGCAGTACTTC. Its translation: CASSLVGGSSLGYEQYF.

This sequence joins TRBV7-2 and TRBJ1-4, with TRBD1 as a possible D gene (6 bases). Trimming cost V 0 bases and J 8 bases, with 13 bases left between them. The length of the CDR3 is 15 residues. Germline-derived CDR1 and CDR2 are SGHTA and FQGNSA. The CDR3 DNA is TGTGCCAGCAGCTTAGCCCCAGGGGTTGAGGAAAAACTGTTTTTT. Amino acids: CASSLAPGVEEKLFF.

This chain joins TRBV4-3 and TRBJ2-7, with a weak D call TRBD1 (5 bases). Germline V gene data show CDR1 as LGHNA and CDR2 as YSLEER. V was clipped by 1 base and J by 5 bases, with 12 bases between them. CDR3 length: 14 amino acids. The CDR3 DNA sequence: TGCGCCAGCAGCCAAGGAGGCAGGGAACACGAGCAGTACTTC. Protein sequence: CASSQGGREHEQYF.

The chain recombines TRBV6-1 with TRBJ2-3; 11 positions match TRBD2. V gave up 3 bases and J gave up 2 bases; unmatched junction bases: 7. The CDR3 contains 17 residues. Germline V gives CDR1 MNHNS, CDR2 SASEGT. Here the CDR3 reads CASSDILAGGVTDTQYF. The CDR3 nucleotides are TGTGCCAGCAGTGATATATTAGCGGGGGGGGTCACAGATACGCAGTATTTT.

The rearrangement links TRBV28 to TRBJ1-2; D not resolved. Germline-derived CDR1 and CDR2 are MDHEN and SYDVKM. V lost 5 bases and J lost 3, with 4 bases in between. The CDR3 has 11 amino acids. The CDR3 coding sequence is TGTGCCAGCAGTGCGGACTATGGCTACACCTTC. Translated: CASSADYGYTF.

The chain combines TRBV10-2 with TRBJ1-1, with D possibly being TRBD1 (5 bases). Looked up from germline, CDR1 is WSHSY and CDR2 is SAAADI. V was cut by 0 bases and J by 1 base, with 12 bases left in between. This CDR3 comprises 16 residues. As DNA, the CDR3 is TGCGCCAGCAGTGAGTCTGGGGCAGGTTGGAACACTGAAGCTTTCTTT. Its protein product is CASSESGAGWNTEAFF.

In nucleotides, the CDR3 is TGTGCCAGCAGCTTAAGAGGACTAGCGAGGCTTGGTGAGCAGTTCTTC. Protein sequence: CASSLRGLARLGEQFF. This chain links TRBV5-6 with TRBJ2-1; 9 nucleotides line up with TRBD2. Germline CDR1 SGHDT, CDR2 YYEEEE. The CDR3 is 16 amino acids. V dropped 2 bases and J dropped 9; count of bases not matched to a gene: 12.

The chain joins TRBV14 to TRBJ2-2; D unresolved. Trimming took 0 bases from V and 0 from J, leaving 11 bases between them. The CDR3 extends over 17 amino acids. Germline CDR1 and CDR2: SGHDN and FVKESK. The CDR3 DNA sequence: TGTGCCAGCAGCCAAGATTATCGCAGAACGAACACCGGGGAGCTGTTTTTT. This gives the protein CASSQDYRRTNTGELFF.

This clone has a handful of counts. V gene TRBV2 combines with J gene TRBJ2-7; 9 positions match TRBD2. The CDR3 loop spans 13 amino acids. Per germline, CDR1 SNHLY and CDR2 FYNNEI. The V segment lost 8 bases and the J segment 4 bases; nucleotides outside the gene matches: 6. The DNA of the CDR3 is TGTGCCAGCGGGGGACTAGCTGGATACGAGCAGTACTTC. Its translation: CASGGLAGYEQYF.

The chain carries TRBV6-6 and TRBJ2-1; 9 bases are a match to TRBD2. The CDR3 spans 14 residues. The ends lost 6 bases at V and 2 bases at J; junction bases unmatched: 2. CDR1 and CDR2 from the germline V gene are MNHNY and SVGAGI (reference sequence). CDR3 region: CASRPSGTYNEQFF. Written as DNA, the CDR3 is TGTGCCAGCAGACCTAGCGGGACCTACAATGAGCAGTTCTTC.

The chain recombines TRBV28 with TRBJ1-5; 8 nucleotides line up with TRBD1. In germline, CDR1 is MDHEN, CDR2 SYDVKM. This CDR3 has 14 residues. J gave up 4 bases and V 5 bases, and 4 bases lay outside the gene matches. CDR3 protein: CASSKRQGNQPQHF. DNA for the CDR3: TGTGCCAGCAGTAAGAGACAGGGGAATCAGCCCCAGCATTTT.

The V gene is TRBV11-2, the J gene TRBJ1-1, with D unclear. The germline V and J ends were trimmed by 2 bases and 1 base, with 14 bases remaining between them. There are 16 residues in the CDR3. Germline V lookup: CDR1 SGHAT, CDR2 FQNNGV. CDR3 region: CASSLSGTSPNTEAFF. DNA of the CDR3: TGTGCCAGCAGCTTAAGTGGCACATCGCCGAACACTGAAGCTTTCTTT.

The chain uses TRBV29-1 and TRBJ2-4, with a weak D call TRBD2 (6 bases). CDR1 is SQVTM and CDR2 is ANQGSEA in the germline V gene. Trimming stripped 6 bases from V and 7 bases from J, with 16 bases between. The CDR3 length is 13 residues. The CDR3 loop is CSVVPPLANIQYF. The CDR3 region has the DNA TGCAGCGTCGTCCCCCCTCTAGCGAACATTCAGTACTTC.